This TCR beta chain is drawn from a study of cytomegalovirus exposure and HLA in healthy donors. Broader study findings: A later analysis linked a missense variant in DCLRE1C to the trimming of TCR beta V and J genes.

Concerning this clone itself: Its specificity is unknown.

V was trimmed by 3 bases and J by 7 bases, leaving 9 bases between them. Germline assignment: CDR1 MDHEN and CDR2 SYDVKM. This CDR3 is built from 12 residues. In the PCR, 60 Vbeta and 13 Jbeta primers were used. Only in-frame clones appear in the TCRdb table, and some are missing; sequencing was by immunoSEQ multiplex PCR. The sample carries around 190,000 clones, 65% to 85% recorded once. Sequenced: PBMCs. This chain joins TRBV28 and TRBJ1-1, with D possibly matching TRBD1 (5 bases). The TCR originated in a man in his sixties in good health and CMV-seronegative. CDR3 sequence (DNA): TGTGCCAGCAGTTTTCGGGGGGGTGAAGCTTTCTTT. Translation gives CASSFRGGEAFF.